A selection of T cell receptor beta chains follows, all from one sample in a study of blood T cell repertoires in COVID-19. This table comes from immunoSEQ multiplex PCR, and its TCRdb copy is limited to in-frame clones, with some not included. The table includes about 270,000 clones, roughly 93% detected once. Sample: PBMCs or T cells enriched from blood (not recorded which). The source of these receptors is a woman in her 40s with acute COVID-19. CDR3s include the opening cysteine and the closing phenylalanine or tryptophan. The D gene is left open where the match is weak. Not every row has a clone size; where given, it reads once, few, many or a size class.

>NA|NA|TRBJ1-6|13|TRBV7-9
TGTGCCAGCAGCTTAACAGCGGGATCACCCCTCCACTTT
CASSLTAGSPLHF
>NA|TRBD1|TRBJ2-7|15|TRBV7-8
TGTGCCAGCAGCTTAGCGGGGACAGGAGGCTACGAGCAGTACTTC
CASSLAGTGGYEQYF
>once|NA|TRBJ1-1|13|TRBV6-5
TGTGCCAGCAGCAAGACAGTAGTCACTGAAGCTTTCTTT
CASSKTVVTEAFF
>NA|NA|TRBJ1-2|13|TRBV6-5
TGTGCCAGCAGTTATGGTGGGGGGGACGGCTACACCTTC
CASSYGGGDGYTF
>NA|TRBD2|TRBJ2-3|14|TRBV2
TGTGCCAGCAAAAGGACTAGCGTCACAGATACGCAGTATTTT
CASKRTSVTDTQYF
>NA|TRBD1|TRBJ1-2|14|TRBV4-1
TGCGCCAGCAGCCCGCGACAGGGAACGGTAGGCTACACCTTC
CASSPRQGTVGYTF
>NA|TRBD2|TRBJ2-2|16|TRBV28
TGTGCCAGCAGTTTAAGGCTAGCGGGGGACACCGGGGAGCTGTTTTTT
CASSLRLAGDTGELFF
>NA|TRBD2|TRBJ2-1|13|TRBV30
TGTGCCTGGCTAGCGGGTTCCTACAATGAGCAGTTCTTC
CAWLAGSYNEQFF
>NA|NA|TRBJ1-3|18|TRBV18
TGTGCCAGCTCACCAGCAGTCAGTAGGCGGTACTCTGGAAACACCATATATTTT
CASSPAVSRRYSGNTIYF
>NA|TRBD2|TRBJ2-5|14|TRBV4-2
TGTGCCAGCAGCCCTGGGGGGGAGAAAGAGACCCAGTACTTC
CASSPGGEKETQYF
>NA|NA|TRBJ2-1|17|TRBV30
TGTGCCTGGACCAATGCCCTTAGGGGTTGGTGGTACAATGAGCAGTTCTTC
CAWTNALRGWWYNEQFF
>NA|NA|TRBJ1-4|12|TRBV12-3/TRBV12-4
TGTGCCAGCAAGAGTGTTGAGGAAAAACTGTTTTTT
CASKSVEEKLFF
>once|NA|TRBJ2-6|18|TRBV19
TGTGCCAGTAACGAGTCTAGGCGGGGCCAGTCTGGGGCCAACGTCCTGACTTTC
CASNESRRGQSGANVLTF
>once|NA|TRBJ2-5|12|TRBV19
TGTGCCAGTAGCAATAGGCGGGAGACCCAGTACTTC
CASSNRRETQYF
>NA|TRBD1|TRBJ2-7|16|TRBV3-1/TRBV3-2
TGTGCCAGCAGCCAAGGGCCGGGACAGGGGGCCTACGAGCAGTACTTC
CASSQGPGQGAYEQYF
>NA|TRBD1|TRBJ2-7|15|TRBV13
TGTGCCAGCAGCCAGAGTAGGACAGGATCGAACGAGCAGTACTTC
CASSQSRTGSNEQYF
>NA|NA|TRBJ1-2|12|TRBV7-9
TGTGCCAGCAGCTTCTCAGGGGATGGCTACACCTTC
CASSFSGDGYTF
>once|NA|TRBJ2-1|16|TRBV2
TGTGCCAGCAGTGCGGTTAGCGGAAGAATCTACAATGAGCAGTTCTTC
CASSAVSGRIYNEQFF
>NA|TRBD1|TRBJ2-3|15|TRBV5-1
TGCGCCAGCAGCCCCGGACAGGGGGCAATAGATACGCAGTATTTT
CASSPGQGAIDTQYF
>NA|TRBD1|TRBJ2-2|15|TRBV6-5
TGTGCCAGCAGGAAACCAGGGGGAGACACCGGGGAGCTGTTTTTT
CASRKPGGDTGELFF
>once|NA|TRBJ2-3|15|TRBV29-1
TGCAGCGTTGAATGGGCCGCGGGGGCCGCAGATACGCAGTATTTT
CSVEWAAGAADTQYF
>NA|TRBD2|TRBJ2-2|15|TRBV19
TGTGCCAGTAGTATTGCGGGGGTTAACACCGGGGAGCTGTTTTTT
CASSIAGVNTGELFF
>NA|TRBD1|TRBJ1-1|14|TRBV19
TGTGCCACGAGGGACAGGGGGGTGAACACTGAAGCTTTCTTT
CATRDRGVNTEAFF
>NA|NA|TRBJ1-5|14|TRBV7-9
TGTGCCAGCAGCCTTAGGGGCTCTCGTCAGCCCCAGCATTTT
CASSLRGSRQPQHF
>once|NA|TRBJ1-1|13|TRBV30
TGTGCCTGGAGGGCGGGACCACGTCGCGGAGCTTTCTTT
CAWRAGPRRGAFF
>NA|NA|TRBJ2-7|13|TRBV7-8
TGTGCCAGCAGCTTAAAGAGGGACTACGAGCAGTACTTC
CASSLKRDYEQYF
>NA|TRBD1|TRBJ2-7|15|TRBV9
TGTGCCAGCAGCGTGGGACAGGGCCGGGGTTACGAGCAGTACTTC
CASSVGQGRGYEQYF
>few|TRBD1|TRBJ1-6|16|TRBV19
TGTGCCAGTAGAGCCTCCCCGACAGGGATCGGTTCACCCCTCCACTTT
CASRASPTGIGSPLHF
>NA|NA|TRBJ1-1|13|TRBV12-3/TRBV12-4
TGTGCCAGTAACAGAGATATGAACACTGAAGCTTTCTTT
CASNRDMNTEAFF
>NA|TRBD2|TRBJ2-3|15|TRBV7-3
TGTGCCAGCTCCGTGAGCGGGGGGGCGACAGATACGCAGTATTTT
CASSVSGGATDTQYF
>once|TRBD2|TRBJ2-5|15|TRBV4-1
TGCGCCAGCAGCCATAGCGGGGGGGCCCAAGAGACCCAGTACTTC
CASSHSGGAQETQYF
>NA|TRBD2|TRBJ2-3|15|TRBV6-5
TGTGCCAGCAGCCAAGGACTAGCGGACACAGATACGCAGTATTTT
CASSQGLADTDTQYF
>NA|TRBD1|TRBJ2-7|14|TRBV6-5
TGTGCCAGCAGTATGGGACAGGGGGGGTACGAGCAGTACTTC
CASSMGQGGYEQYF
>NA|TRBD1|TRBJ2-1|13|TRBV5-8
TGTGCCAGCAGCTTGAGACAGGGGGTTGAGCAGTTCTTC
CASSLRQGVEQFF
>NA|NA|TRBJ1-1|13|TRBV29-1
TGCAGCGTTGAAGTGACGGAGGGCACTGAAGCTTTCTTT
CSVEVTEGTEAFF
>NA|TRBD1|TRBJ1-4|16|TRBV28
TGTGCCAGCAGTGCCGACGGGACAGGGTTTTATGAAAAACTGTTTTTT
CASSADGTGFYEKLFF
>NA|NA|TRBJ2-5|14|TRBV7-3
TGTGCCAGCAGCTTAAGAACAGTCCGGGAGACCCAGTACTTC
CASSLRTVRETQYF
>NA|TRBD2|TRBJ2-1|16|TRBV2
TGTGCCAGCAGTGAACCCCTAGCGGAGGCCTACAATGAGCAGTTCTTC
CASSEPLAEAYNEQFF
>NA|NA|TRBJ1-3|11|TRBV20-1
TGCAGTGCTAGAGCGGCGGACACCATATATTTT
CSARAADTIYF
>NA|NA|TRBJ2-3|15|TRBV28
TGTGCCAGCAGTTTTTGGGCAGGGGTTACAGATACGCAGTATTTT
CASSFWAGVTDTQYF
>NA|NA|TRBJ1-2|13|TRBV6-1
TGTGCCAGCAGTGAAAACAGGGAGCGGGGCTACACCTTC
CASSENRERGYTF
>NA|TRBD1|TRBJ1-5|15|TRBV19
TGTGCCAGTAGTTACAGGGGTGTGGGGAATCAGCCCCAGCATTTT
CASSYRGVGNQPQHF
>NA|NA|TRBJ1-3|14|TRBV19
TGTGCCAGTAGTAAGACAGGCGCTGGAAACACCATATATTTT
CASSKTGAGNTIYF
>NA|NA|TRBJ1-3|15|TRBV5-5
TGTGCCAGCAGCTCGGTAACAGGGTCTGGAAACACCATATATTTT
CASSSVTGSGNTIYF
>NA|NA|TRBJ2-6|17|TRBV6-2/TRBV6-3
TGTGCCAGCAGTTACTCAGCCAGGAGGAGCGGGGCCAACGTCCTGACTTTC
CASSYSARRSGANVLTF
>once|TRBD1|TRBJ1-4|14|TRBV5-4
TGTGCCAGCAGGAGACAGGGGGTTAATGAAAAACTGTTTTTT
CASRRQGVNEKLFF
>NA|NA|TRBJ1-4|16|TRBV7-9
TGTGCCAGCAGCTTACCCTCACATCCAGTTAATGAAAAACTGTTTTTT
CASSLPSHPVNEKLFF
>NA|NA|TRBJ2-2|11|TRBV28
TGTGCCAGCTTCAGTCCGGGGGAGCTGTTTTTT
CASFSPGELFF
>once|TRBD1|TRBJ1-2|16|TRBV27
TGTGCCAGCAGTTCGCACAGGGGATTAAGTGTTCATGGCTACACCTTC
CASSSHRGLSVHGYTF
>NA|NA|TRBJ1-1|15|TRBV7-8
TGTGCCAGCAGCTTGGCCCCGCGGGGGAACACTGAAGCTTTCTTT
CASSLAPRGNTEAFF
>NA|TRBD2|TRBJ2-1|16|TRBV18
TGTGCCAGCTCACCCCTCGGGACTAGCGGGTTCAATGAGCAGTTCTTC
CASSPLGTSGFNEQFF
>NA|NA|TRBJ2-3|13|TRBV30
TGTGCCTGGAGTGTCGGGGGCACAGATACGCAGTATTTT
CAWSVGGTDTQYF
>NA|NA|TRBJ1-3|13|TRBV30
TGTGCCTGGAAGACAGTCCCTGGAAACACCATATATTTT
CAWKTVPGNTIYF
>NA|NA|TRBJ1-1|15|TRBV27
TGTGCCAGCAGTACCCTTGACGGGATGAGCACTGAAGCTTTCTTT
CASSTLDGMSTEAFF
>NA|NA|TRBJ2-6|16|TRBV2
TGTGCCAGCAGCCTACTACGGGGTTATGGGGCCAACGTCCTGACTTTC
CASSLLRGYGANVLTF